This TCR beta chain was sequenced in a study of technical replicates of blood from several donors. Germline CDR1 SNHLY, CDR2 FYNNEI. V was clipped by 4 bases and J by 7 bases, with 13 bases between them. The CDR3 contains 13 residues. The repertoire was sequenced with immunoSEQ multiplex PCR; TCRdb's copy has only in-frame clones and lacks some. The table lists around 69,000 clones, more than 75% of them singletons. This chain links TRBV2 with TRBJ1-2, with D maybe TRBD1 (5 bases). The sample comprised PBMCs. The origin of this receptor is a human donor in good health. Some clones in this sample may be carry-over from other donors' samples. The CDR3 DNA follows: TGTGCCAGCAGTGTCGGGGGTCGCGGTGGCTACACCTTC. It yields the protein CASSVGGRGGYTF. The whole variable domain, filled in from reference TRBV2 and TRBJ1-2, reads EPEVTQTPSHQVTQMGQEVILRCVPISNHLYFYWYRQILGQKVEFLVSFYNNEISEKSEIFDDQFSVERPDGSNFTLKIRSTKLEDSAMYFCASSVGGRGGYTFGSGTRLTVV.